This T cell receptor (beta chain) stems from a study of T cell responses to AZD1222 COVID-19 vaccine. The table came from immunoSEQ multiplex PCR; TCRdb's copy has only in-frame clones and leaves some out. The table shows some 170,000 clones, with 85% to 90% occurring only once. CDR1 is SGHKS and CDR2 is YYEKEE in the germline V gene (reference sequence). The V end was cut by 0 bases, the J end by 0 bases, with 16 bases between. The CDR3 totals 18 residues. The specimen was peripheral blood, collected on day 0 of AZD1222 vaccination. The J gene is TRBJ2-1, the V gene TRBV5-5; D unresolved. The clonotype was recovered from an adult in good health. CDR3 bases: TGTGCCAGCAGCTTGGGTGGTTTGGCAGTCAGCTCCTACAATGAGCAGTTCTTC. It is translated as CASSLGGLAVSSYNEQFF.